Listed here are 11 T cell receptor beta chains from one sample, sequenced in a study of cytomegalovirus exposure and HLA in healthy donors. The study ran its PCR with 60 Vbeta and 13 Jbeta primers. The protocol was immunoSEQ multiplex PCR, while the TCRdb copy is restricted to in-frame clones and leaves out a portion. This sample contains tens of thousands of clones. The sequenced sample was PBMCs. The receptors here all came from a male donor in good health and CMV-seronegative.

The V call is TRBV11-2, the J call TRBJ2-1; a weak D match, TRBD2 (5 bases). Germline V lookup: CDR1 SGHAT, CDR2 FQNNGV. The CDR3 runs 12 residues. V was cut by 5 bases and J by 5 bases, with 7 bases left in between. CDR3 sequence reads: CASSSSDNEQFF. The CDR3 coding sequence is TGTGCCAGCAGCAGTAGCGACAATGAGCAGTTCTTC.

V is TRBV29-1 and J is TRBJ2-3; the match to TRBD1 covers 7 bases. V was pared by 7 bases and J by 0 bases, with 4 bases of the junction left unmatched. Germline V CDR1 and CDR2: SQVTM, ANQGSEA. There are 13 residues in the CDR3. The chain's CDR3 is CSAPGQSTDTQYF. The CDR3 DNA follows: TGCAGCGCTCCGGGACAGAGCACAGATACGCAGTATTTT.

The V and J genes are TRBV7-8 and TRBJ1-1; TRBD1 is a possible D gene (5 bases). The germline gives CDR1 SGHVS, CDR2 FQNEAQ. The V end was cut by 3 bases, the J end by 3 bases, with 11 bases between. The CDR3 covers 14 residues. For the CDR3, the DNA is TGTGCCAGCAGCTTTGACGGGGGGTACACTGAAGCTTTCTTT. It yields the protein CASSFDGGYTEAFF.

The CDR3 DNA reads as TGTGCCAGCAGCGTAGCTAACGGGAGGGACAATGAGCAGTTCTTC. It yields the protein CASSVANGRDNEQFF. The chain links TRBV9 to TRBJ2-1; 8 bases map to TRBD2. With V trimmed by 0 bases and J by 5 bases, 4 bases remained unmatched. The CDR3 is 15 amino acids. Germline loops: CDR1 SGDLS, CDR2 YYNGEE.

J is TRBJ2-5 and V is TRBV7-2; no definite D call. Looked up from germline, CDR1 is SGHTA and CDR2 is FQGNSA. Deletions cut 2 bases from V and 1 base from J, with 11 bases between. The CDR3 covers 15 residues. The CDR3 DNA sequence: TGTGCCAGCAGCTTAAACCTTGGCGGCCAAGAGACCCAGTACTTC. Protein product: CASSLNLGGQETQYF.

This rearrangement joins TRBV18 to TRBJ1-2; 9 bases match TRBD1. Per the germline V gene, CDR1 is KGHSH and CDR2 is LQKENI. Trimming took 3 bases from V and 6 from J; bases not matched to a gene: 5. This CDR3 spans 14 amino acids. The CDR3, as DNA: TGTGCCAGCTCACCGGGTCGGACAGGGGATGGCTACACCTTC. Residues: CASSPGRTGDGYTF. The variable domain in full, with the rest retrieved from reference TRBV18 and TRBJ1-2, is NAGVMQNPRHLVRRRGQEARLRCSPMKGHSHVYWYRQLPEEGLKFMVYLQKENIIDESGMPKERFSAEFPKEGPSILRIQQVVRGDSAAYFCASSPGRTGDGYTFGSGTRLTVV.

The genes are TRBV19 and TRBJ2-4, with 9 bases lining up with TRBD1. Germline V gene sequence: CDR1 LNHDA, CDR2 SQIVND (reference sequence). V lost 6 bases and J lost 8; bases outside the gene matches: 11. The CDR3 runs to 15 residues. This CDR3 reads CASSPLGQGVDIQYF. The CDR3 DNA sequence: TGTGCCAGTAGCCCCTTGGGACAGGGCGTAGACATTCAGTACTTC. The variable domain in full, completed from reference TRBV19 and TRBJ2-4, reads DGGITQSPKYLFRKEGQNVTLSCEQNLNHDAMYWYRQDPGQGLRLIYYSQIVNDFQKGDIAEGYSVSREKKESFPLTVTSAQKNPTAFYLCASSPLGQGVDIQYFGAGTRLSVL.

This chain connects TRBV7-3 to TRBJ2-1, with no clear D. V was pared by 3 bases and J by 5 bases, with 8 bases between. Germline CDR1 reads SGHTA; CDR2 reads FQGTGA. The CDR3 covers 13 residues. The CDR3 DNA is TGTGCCAGCAGCTTGACTTCAGACAATGAGCAGTTCTTC. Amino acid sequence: CASSLTSDNEQFF.

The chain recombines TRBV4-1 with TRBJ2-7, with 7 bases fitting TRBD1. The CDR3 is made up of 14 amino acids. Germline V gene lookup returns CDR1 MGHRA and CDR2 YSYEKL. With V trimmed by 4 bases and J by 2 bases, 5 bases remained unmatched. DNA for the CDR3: TGCGCCAGCAGCCTGGGGACAGCTGCCTACGAGCAGTACTTC. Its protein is CASSLGTAAYEQYF.

The CDR3 nucleotides read TGTGCCAGCAGCTTAGGTGGGGGGGCCTACGAGCAGTACTTC. Amino acid sequence: CASSLGGGAYEQYF. The V and J genes are TRBV7-9 and TRBJ2-7, with 7 bases lining up with TRBD2. This CDR3 has 14 amino acids. V was pared by 1 base and J by 2 bases, with 2 bases of the junction left unmatched. Germline CDR1 and CDR2: SEHNR and FQNEAQ (reference sequence).

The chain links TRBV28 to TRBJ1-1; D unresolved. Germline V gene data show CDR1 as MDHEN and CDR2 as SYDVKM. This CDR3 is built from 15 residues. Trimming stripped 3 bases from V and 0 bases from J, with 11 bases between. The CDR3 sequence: CASSFGGGMNTEAFF. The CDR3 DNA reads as TGTGCCAGCAGTTTTGGTGGCGGCATGAACACTGAAGCTTTCTTT. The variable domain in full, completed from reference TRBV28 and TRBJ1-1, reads DVKVTQSSRYLVKRTGEKVFLECVQDMDHENMFWYRQDPGLGLRLIYFSYDVKMKEKGDIPEGYSVSREKKERFSLILESASTNQTSMYLCASSFGGGMNTEAFFGQGTRLTVV.